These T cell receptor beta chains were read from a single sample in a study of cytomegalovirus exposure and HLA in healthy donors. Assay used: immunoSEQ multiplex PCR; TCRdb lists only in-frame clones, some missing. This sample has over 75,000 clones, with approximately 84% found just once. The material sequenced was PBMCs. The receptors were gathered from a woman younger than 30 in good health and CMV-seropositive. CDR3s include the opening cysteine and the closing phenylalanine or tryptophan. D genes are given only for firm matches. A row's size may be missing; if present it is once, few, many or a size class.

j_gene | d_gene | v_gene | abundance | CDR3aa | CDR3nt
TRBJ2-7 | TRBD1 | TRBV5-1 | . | CASSLEPGQSYEQYF | TGCGCCAGCAGCCTAGAACCGGGACAGTCGTACGAGCAGTACTTC
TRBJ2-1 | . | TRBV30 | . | CAWSVPQTGVWVEQFF | TGTGCCTGGAGTGTACCACAGACAGGTGTTTGGGTTGAGCAGTTCTTC
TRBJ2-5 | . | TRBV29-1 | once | CSVGVGGRETQYF | TGCAGCGTTGGGGTCGGGGGTCGAGAGACCCAGTACTTC
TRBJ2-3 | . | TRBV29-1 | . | CSVKEIRGVGGDTQYF | TGCAGCGTTAAGGAAATCCGCGGGGTGGGTGGAGATACGCAGTATTTT
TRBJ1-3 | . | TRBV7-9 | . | CASSFRGGNTIYF | TGTGCCAGCAGCTTTCGAGGAGGAAACACCATATATTTT
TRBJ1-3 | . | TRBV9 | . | CASSPRTAGNTIYF | TGTGCCAGCAGCCCTCGGACAGCCGGAAACACCATATATTTT
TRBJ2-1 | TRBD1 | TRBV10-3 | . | CAISPGQGAGNEQFF | TGTGCCATCAGCCCCGGACAGGGGGCTGGTAATGAGCAGTTCTTC
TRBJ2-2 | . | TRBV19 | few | CASSAEGRTGELFF | TGTGCCAGTAGTGCGGAAGGTCGGACCGGGGAGCTGTTTTTT
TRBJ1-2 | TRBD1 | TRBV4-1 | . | CASSGDRAFPLYGYTF | TGCGCCAGCAGCGGAGACAGGGCTTTTCCTCTTTATGGCTACACCTTC
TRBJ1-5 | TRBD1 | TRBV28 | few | CASSLGTGGNQPQHF | TGTGCCAGCAGTTTAGGGACAGGGGGAAATCAGCCCCAGCATTTT
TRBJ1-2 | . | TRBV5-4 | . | CASSPRGGHDTF | TGTGCCAGCAGCCCTAGGGGAGGGCACGACACCTTC
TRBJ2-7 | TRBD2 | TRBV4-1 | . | CASSQTLAGASEQYF | TGCGCCAGCAGCCAGACCTTAGCGGGGGCCTCCGAGCAGTACTTC
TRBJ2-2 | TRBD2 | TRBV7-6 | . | CASFPSGLPYGTGELFF | TGTGCCAGCTTCCCGTCGGGACTACCTTACGGGACCGGGGAGCTGTTTTTT
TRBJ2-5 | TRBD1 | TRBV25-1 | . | CASSGGQAASQETQYF | TGTGCCAGCAGTGGGGGACAGGCGGCGTCCCAAGAGACCCAGTACTTC
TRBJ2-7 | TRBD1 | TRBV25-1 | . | CASRDRGLSHGPYEQYF | TGTGCCAGCAGGGACAGGGGTCTATCCCATGGCCCCTACGAGCAGTACTTC
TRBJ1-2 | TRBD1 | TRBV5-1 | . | CASSGTGGTNYGYTF | TGCGCCAGCAGCGGAACAGGGGGAACTAACTATGGCTACACCTTC
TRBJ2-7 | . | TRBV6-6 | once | CASSHGYSNSYEQYF | TGTGCCAGCAGTCACGGGTATTCCAACTCCTACGAGCAGTACTTC
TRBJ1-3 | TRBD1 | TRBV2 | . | CASSDGQASSGNTIYF | TGTGCCAGCAGTGACGGACAGGCAAGCTCTGGAAACACCATATATTTT
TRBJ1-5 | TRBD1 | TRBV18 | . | CASSQDRYSNQPQHF | TGTGCCAGCTCACAGGACAGGTATAGCAATCAGCCCCAGCATTTT
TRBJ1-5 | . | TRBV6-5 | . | CASRDKSNQPQHF | TGTGCCAGCAGGGACAAGAGCAATCAGCCCCAGCATTTT
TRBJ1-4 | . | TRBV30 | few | CAWTQTGVNEKLFF | TGTGCCTGGACCCAGACAGGCGTTAATGAAAAACTGTTTTTT
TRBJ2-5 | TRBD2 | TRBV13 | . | CASSQRLAGAEETQYF | TGTGCCAGCAGCCAAAGACTAGCGGGGGCCGAAGAGACCCAGTACTTC
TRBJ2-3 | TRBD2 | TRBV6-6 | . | CASNEGGGEADTQYF | TGTGCCAGCAACGAGGGCGGGGGGGAGGCAGATACGCAGTATTTT
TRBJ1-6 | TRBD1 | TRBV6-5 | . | CASSLRTGGYNSPLHF | TGTGCCAGCAGTTTAAGGACAGGGGGATATAATTCACCCCTCCACTTT
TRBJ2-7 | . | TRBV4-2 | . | CASSQNSQASYEQYF | TGTGCCAGCAGCCAAAACTCCCAGGCTTCCTACGAGCAGTACTTC
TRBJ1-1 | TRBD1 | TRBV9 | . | CASSVAWTGDTEAFF | TGTGCCAGCAGCGTAGCGTGGACAGGGGACACTGAAGCTTTCTTT
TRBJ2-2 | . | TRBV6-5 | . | CASGEGSVTGELFF | TGTGCCAGCGGAGAAGGGAGCGTCACCGGGGAGCTGTTTTTT
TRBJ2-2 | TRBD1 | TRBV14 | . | CASSFGTGRLFF | TGTGCCAGCAGCTTCGGGACAGGGAGGCTGTTTTTT